Given below is one T cell receptor beta chain in context. These data are taken from a study of T cell changes during pregnancy in multiple sclerosis. Trimming took off 4 bases at V and 4 bases at J, with 10 bases between the two ends. Germline CDR1 MGHRA, CDR2 YSYEKL. This CDR3 comprises 14 residues. The assay was immunoSEQ multiplex PCR, and TCRdb's table has in-frame clones only and misses some. Among around 68,000 clones, about nine tenths were seen once, and the ten largest hold 0.43%. The receptor was derived from a female donor with multiple sclerosis, enrolled in a pregnancy study. The input for sequencing was CD4+ T cells from peripheral blood mononuclear cells, taken before pregnancy. This chain links TRBV4-1 with TRBJ2-2; D is ambiguous. The CDR3 nucleotides are TGCGCCAGCAGCCTCTTCAGTGTCACCGGGGAGCTGTTTTTT. Its protein product is CASSLFSVTGELFF.